These 7 T cell receptor beta chains originate from one sample sequenced in a study of cytomegalovirus exposure and HLA in healthy donors. 60 Vbeta and 13 Jbeta primers were used in PCR. Sequenced by immunoSEQ multiplex PCR; TCRdb stores in-frame clones only, minus some. The sample shows fewer than 150,000 clones, 65% to 75% of them seen only once. The sequenced material came from PBMCs. The source is a woman aged 50 to 65 in good health and CMV-seropositive.

The chain links TRBV16 to TRBJ2-7, with 8 bases aligning to TRBD1. The germline V gene encodes CDR1 KGHSY and CDR2 FQNENV. V lost 0 bases to trimming and J lost 6 bases; unmatched junction nucleotides: 10. The CDR3 is 16 residues long. This CDR3 is CASSQSFSQGAVEQYF. The DNA of the CDR3 is TGTGCCAGCAGCCAATCGTTTAGCCAGGGGGCTGTCGAGCAGTACTTC.

The chain recombines TRBV10-1 with TRBJ2-1, with 9 nucleotides matching TRBD1. After removal of 3 bases from V and 4 bases from J, the junction contained 4 bases not matched to a gene. This CDR3 has 15 amino acids. Germline V gene sequence: CDR1 WNHNN, CDR2 SYGVQD (reference sequence). The CDR3 loop reads CASSDGTGSYNEQFF. CDR3 DNA sequence: TGCGCCAGCAGTGATGGGACAGGGTCATACAATGAGCAGTTCTTC.

This chain connects TRBV25-1 to TRBJ2-3; D unresolved. Trimming stripped 6 bases from V and 3 bases from J, with 10 bases between. Germline V gene sequence: CDR1 MGHDK, CDR2 SYGVNS. The CDR3 covers 13 residues. This CDR3 is CASSLLFTDTQYF. The DNA of the CDR3 is TGTGCCAGCAGCCTCCTCTTTACAGATACGCAGTATTTT.

The chain employs TRBV10-3 and TRBJ1-5; TRBD1 is a possible D gene (5 bases). Trimming pared 8 bases from V and 3 bases from J, leaving 11 bases between. The germline V gene encodes CDR1 ENHRY and CDR2 SYGVKD. The CDR3 extends over 13 amino acids. The CDR3 spells CAIGVDNNQPQHF. DNA for the CDR3: TGTGCCATCGGGGTGGACAACAATCAGCCCCAGCATTTT.

V and J are TRBV10-3 and TRBJ1-4; tentative D call: TRBD1 (6 bases). The V gene lost 10 bases and the J gene lost 8 bases, with 17 bases spanning the gap. The CDR3 spans 13 residues. Per germline, CDR1 ENHRY and CDR2 SYGVKD. CDR3 protein: CATAYREREKLFF. In DNA form, the CDR3 reads TGTGCCACCGCTTACAGGGAACGGGAAAAACTGTTTTTT.

The chain has TRBV7-2 and TRBJ1-1; no clear D. The CDR3 runs to 13 residues. Per germline, CDR1 SGHTA and CDR2 FQGNSA. Between the trimmed V and J ends, which lost 1 base and 6 bases, there was a span of 9 bases. CDR3 sequence (DNA): TGTGCCAGCAGCTTAGTTGGGCGGGCTGAAGCTTTCTTT. This translates into CASSLVGRAEAFF.

This clone was picked up a small number of times. The chain joins TRBV19 to TRBJ1-2; 9 bases map to TRBD1. Germline V gene data show CDR1 as LNHDA and CDR2 as SQIVND (reference sequence). The ends lost 9 bases at V and 7 bases at J; junction bases unmatched: 6. The length of the CDR3 is 12 residues. The CDR3 loop reads CASLQGAGGYTF. CDR3 nucleotides: TGTGCCAGCCTACAGGGGGCTGGTGGCTACACCTTC.